This T cell receptor beta chain was recovered during a study of T cells in Graves' hyperthyroidism and ophthalmopathy. CDR1 and CDR2 (germline): MNHEY, SMNVEV (reference sequence). The CDR3 runs 14 residues. Trimming shortened V by 5 bases and J by 2 bases, and 12 bases separated the two germline ends. Using RNA transcripts as the source, TCR beta CDR3 regions were amplified. With the HTBI primer set, the TCR CDR3 went through a first round of RT-PCR. MiXCR, run by TCRdb on the multiplex PCR reads, gives a single entry per CDR3 protein. The sample includes hundreds of thousands of distinct CDR3 sequences, approximately 15% of them seen just once. Ten or more counts support this clonotype.

The TCR was taken from a woman aged 18-29 years with Graves' hyperthyroidism. Sequencing input: blood. The chain uses TRBV27 and TRBJ1-2; D uncertain. Here the CDR3 reads CASSADGWNYGYTF. The CDR3 DNA reads TGTGCCAGCAGTGCCGACGGCTGGAACTATGGCTACACCTTC.